This T cell receptor (beta chain) was obtained from a study of response to subunit inactivated influenza vaccine. This clonotype occurred once. Compared with germline, one end of the junction differs, possibly owing to a read error. Each CDR3 protein is one row after TCRdb ran MiXCR on the RT-PCR reads. Among hundreds of thousands of distinct CDR3 sequences listed, 15% to 18% were seen once. This CDR3 is 15 amino acids long. Germline-derived CDR1 and CDR2 are SGHTS and YDEGEE. Here the sequenced sample was PBMCs from blood, taken 11 to 12 days after vaccination. This rearrangement joins TRBV5-8 to TRBJ2-2; 9 nucleotides agree with TRBD1. The TCR originated in a man over 45 who received an inactivated influenza vaccine. As DNA, the CDR3 is TGTGCCTGCAGGGGACAGGGCGCGAACACCGGGGAGCTGTTTTTT. Residues: CACRGQGANTGELFF.